This TCR beta chain was captured in a study of graft-versus-host responses after intestinal transplantation. CFSE-labeled responder cells (200,000) were plated with 200,000 irradiated, violet-dye-labeled stimulator cells. The authors sorted proliferating CFSE-low CD3+CD4+ and CD3+CD8+ responders after the reaction. Findings of the study overall: GvH clones appeared in recipient marrow, some first in ileum or blood.

Profiling relied on immunoSEQ multiplex PCR, and the TCRdb table lists in-frame clones only, not all of them. The sample lists about 21,000 clones; 55% to 60% were seen once. This clone was found a few times. At the DNA level, this CDR3 is encoded by other sequences in the same sample as well. The source was alloreactive CD4+ T cells from a mixed lymphocyte reaction culture, collected before intestinal transplant. Described subset: CFSE-low proliferating T cells sorted from roughly 6-day pre-transplant mixed lymphocyte reaction (GvH or HvG direction). This receptor was identified in a human patient who received an intestinal transplant.

The CDR3 reads CASNRGPTTAYEQYF. The CDR3 DNA sequence: TGTGCCAGCAATAGGGGGCCTACGACAGCCTACGAGCAGTACTTC. V and J are TRBV6-5 and TRBJ2-7, with 7 bases identical to TRBD1. There are 15 residues in the CDR3. The J segment lost 2 bases and the V segment lost 7 bases, leaving 11 bases of the junction unmatched. Germline CDR1 and CDR2: MNHEY and SVGAGI.